The clone carrying this T cell receptor beta chain was observed a single time. Antigen: not known. The germline gives CDR1 SGHRS, CDR2 YFSETQ. Trimming stripped 5 bases from V and 6 bases from J, with 12 bases between. This CDR3 has 13 amino acids. The unexposed donors gave CD4+ T cells in about 2010-2019, prior to COVID-19. The cells were cultured for 10 days before CD4+ T cells were isolated. Some clones are missing from TCRdb's copy, which holds only in-frame ones; the method was immunoSEQ multiplex PCR. In the table there are 20,000 to 25,000 clones, roughly 72% of which are singletons. This entry comes from a study of CD4 T cells in relation to SARS-CoV-2 and coronaviruses.

The chain joins TRBV5-1 to TRBJ2-1; no definite D call. What was sequenced was CD4+ T cells from PBMCs, cultured in vitro. The clonotype originates from a human donor in good health. CDR3 protein: CASRVPVSNEQFF. DNA for the CDR3: TGCGCCAGCAGGGTACCAGTAAGCAATGAGCAGTTCTTC.